This section outlines one T cell receptor beta chain sequence together with its context. What it binds is unknown. The record originates from a study of post-analysis software for immune sequencing data. At the level of the study: As for disease course, relapsing-remitting, secondary progressive and progressive-relapsing multiple sclerosis were all included. Study observations and caveats: Four to six TRBV segments, including TRBV5-6, TRBV5-1 and TRBV20-1, were more frequent in patients than controls. Strong co-clustering by F measure was seen for same-batch samples. Controls had significantly higher normalized Chao1 diversity than multiple sclerosis patients.

Carried by the TCR beta cDNA libraries were unique molecular identifiers. TCRdb passed the PCR reads through MiXCR, listing each CDR3 protein once. The sample contains 500,000 to 600,000 distinct CDR3 sequences, about 40% of which appear only once. Trimming cost V 5 bases and J 5 bases, with 13 bases left between them. CDR3 length: 14 residues. Germline loops: CDR1 MNHEY, CDR2 SVGAGI. This TCR was recovered from a girl between 5 and 17 years old with multiple sclerosis. This chain connects TRBV6-5 to TRBJ2-1; possibly TRBD1 for D (6 bases). Sequences were obtained from blood. The CDR3 spells CASSPINRDNEQFF. The DNA of the CDR3 is TGTGCCAGCAGTCCTATCAACAGGGACAATGAGCAGTTCTTC.